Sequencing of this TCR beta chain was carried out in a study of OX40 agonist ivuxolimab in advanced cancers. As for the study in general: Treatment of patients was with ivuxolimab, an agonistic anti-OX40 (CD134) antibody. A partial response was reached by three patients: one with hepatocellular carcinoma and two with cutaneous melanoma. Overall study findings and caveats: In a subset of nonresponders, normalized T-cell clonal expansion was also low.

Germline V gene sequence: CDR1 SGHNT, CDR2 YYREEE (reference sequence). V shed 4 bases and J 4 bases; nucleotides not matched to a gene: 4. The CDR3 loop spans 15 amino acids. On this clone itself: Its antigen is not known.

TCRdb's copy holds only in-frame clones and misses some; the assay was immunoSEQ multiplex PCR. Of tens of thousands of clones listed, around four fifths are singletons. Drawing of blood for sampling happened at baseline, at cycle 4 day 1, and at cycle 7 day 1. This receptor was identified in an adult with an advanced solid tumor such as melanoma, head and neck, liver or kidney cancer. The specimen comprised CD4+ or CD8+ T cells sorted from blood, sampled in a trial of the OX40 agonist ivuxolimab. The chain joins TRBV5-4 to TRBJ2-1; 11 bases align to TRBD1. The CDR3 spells CASSRDRGGYNEQFF. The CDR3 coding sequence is TGTGCCAGCAGCCGGGACAGGGGGGGTTACAATGAGCAGTTCTTC. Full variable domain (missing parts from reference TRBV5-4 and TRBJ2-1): ETGVTQSPTHLIKTRGQQVTLRCSSQSGHNTVSWYQQALGQGPQFIFQYYREEENGRGNFPPRFSGLQFPNYSSELNVNALELDDSALYLCASSRDRGGYNEQFFGPGTRLTVL.